Here is one T cell receptor beta chain with its context. Its target is not known. The source of the sample is a study of CD4 T cells in relation to SARS-CoV-2 and coronaviruses. Whole-study findings and limits: Crossreactive clones expanded significantly less to SARS-CoV-2 than monoreactive clones. No crossreactivity against non-spike viral proteins was tested here.

TCRdb's copy holds only in-frame clones and misses some; the assay was immunoSEQ multiplex PCR. The table lists approximately 41,000 clones, 84% of them singletons, with 0.95% to 1.5% in the top ten. The CDR3 runs to 13 residues. Trimming took off 4 bases at V and 2 bases at J, with 7 bases between the two ends. From germline, CDR1 is SGHTA and CDR2 FQGTGA. This TCR derives from an adult with COVID-19. Material: naive CD4+ T cells from PBMCs, cultured in vitro. Subset in this sample: naive CD4+ T cells isolated by negative enrichment. The chain couples TRBV7-3 to TRBJ2-3, with D possibly matching TRBD1 (5 bases). Here the CDR3 reads CASSSRVTDTQYF. The CDR3 bases are TGTGCCAGCAGCTCCAGGGTCACAGATACGCAGTATTTT.